The 5 T cell receptor beta chains below come from one sample, sequenced in a study of OX40 agonist ivuxolimab in advanced cancers. The assay was immunoSEQ multiplex PCR, and TCRdb's table has in-frame clones only and misses some. The repertoire has tens of thousands of clones, about 81% of them found once; the top ten carry around 22%. The material was CD4+ or CD8+ T cells sorted from blood, obtained in a trial of the OX40 agonist ivuxolimab. The source of these receptors is an adult with an advanced solid tumor such as melanoma, head and neck, liver or kidney cancer.

This chain joins TRBV20-1 and TRBJ2-3; 7 bases fit TRBD2. Germline V gene sequence: CDR1 DFQATT, CDR2 SNEGSKA (reference sequence). The CDR3 spans 11 residues. The V gene end was trimmed by 3 bases and the J gene end by 6 bases; junction bases not matched to a gene: 0. CDR3 protein: CSARGGDTQYF. The CDR3 bases are TGCAGTGCTAGGGGGGGGGATACGCAGTATTTT.

This clone is labeled medium-sized. The chain couples TRBV27 to TRBJ2-7; perhaps D is TRBD1 or TRBD2 (6 bases each). This CDR3 is 15 amino acids long. The germline CDR1 and CDR2 sequences are MNHEY and SMNVEV (reference sequence). Trimming took 3 bases from V and 5 from J, leaving 17 bases between them. Here the CDR3 DNA reads TGTGCCAGCAGTTTGTCCCTTGGGGGGCGTCACGAGCAGTACTTC. This translates into CASSLSLGGRHEQYF.

The genes are TRBV25-1 and TRBJ2-7; D may be TRBD1 (5 bases). Looked up from germline, CDR1 is MGHDK and CDR2 is SYGVNS. The germline V and J ends were trimmed by 3 bases and 3 bases, with 15 bases remaining between them. The CDR3 has 15 residues. The CDR3 loop reads CASSDPSDKFYEQYF. As DNA, the CDR3 is TGTGCCAGCAGTGACCCCTCGGACAAGTTCTACGAGCAGTACTTC.

The chain is built from TRBV29-1 and TRBJ2-5; D is possibly TRBD2 (5 bases). Germline V CDR1 and CDR2: SQVTM, ANQGSEA. Trimming took 0 bases from V and 5 from J, leaving 10 bases between them. The CDR3 sequence is 13 residues long. CDR3 nucleotides: TGCAGCGTTGAAGATGGACTTCTGGAGACCCAGTACTTC. Its protein is CSVEDGLLETQYF.

The gene calls are TRBV10-3 and TRBJ1-1; D perhaps matches TRBD1 (6 bases). Trimming stripped 7 bases from V and 5 bases from J, with 14 bases between. Germline V lookup: CDR1 ENHRY, CDR2 SYGVKD. There are 13 residues in the CDR3. The CDR3 loop reads CAINGGSRTEAFF. The DNA for the CDR3 is TGTGCCATCAATGGGGGCTCGAGGACTGAAGCTTTCTTT.